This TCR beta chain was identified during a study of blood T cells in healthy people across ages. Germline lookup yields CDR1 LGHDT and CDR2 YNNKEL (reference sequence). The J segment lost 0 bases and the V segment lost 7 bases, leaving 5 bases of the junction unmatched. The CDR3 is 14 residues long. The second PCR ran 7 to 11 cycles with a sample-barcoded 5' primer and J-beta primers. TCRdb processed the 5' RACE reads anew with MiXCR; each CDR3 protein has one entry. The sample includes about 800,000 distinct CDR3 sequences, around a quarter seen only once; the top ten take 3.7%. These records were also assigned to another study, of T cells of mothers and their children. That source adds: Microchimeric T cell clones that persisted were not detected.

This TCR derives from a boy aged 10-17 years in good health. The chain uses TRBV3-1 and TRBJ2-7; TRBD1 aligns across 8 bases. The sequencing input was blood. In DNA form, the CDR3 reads TGTGCCAGCACCAGACAGGGGAGCTCCTACGAGCAGTACTTC. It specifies CASTRQGSSYEQYF.